The clone carrying this T cell receptor beta chain was detected many times. Its antigen is still unknown. The CDR3 sequence is 14 residues long. The V end lost 1 base, the J end lost 1 base, and 5 bases lay between the germline ends. CDR1 is SGHVS and CDR2 is FNYEAQ in the germline V gene. The sample originates from a study of T cell repertoires in cytomegalovirus infection. Overall study: CMV infection together with matching HLA type was indicated by public TCR beta signatures. General study points: Based on cumulative public TCR beta family frequency, carriers of CMV plus the relevant HLA were identified. In two of eight donors, the top clonotype was HLA-C-restricted CMV-specific.

Via MiXCR, TCRdb re-called the reads, giving one row per CDR3 protein. The data show under 850,000 distinct CDR3 sequences, with roughly 35% seen just once and 2.5% to 3% held by the top ten. The V call is TRBV7-6, the J call TRBJ1-5; D uncertain. The TCR originated in a human donor in good health (CMV status not recorded). Some clones in this sample may be carry-over from other donors' samples. Sequencing was performed on PBMCs. For the CDR3, the DNA is TGTGCCAGCAGCTTAGACGGGAGCAATCAGCCCCAGCATTTT. Translation gives CASSLDGSNQPQHF.